This T cell receptor (beta chain) appears in the sequencing data of a study of regulatory dendritic cells for organ transplantation. Germline CDR1 and CDR2: SGHTA and FQGNSA. The CDR3 covers 17 residues. After removal of 5 bases from V and 0 bases from J, the junction contained 10 bases not matched to a gene. Method: immunoSEQ multiplex PCR; TCRdb's copy keeps in-frame clones and lacks some. Here the sample spans tens of thousands of clones, over 75% being singletons. This receptor was identified in a human donor in good health. The chain uses TRBV7-2 and TRBJ1-5, with 7 nucleotides matching TRBD1. Specimen: memory CD4+ T cells from blood. The subset was: CD45RO+ memory T cells. CDR3 bases: TGTGCCAGCAGCCGGGACAGAGCGCCTTATAGCAATCAGCCCCAGCATTTT. Amino acid sequence: CASSRDRAPYSNQPQHF.